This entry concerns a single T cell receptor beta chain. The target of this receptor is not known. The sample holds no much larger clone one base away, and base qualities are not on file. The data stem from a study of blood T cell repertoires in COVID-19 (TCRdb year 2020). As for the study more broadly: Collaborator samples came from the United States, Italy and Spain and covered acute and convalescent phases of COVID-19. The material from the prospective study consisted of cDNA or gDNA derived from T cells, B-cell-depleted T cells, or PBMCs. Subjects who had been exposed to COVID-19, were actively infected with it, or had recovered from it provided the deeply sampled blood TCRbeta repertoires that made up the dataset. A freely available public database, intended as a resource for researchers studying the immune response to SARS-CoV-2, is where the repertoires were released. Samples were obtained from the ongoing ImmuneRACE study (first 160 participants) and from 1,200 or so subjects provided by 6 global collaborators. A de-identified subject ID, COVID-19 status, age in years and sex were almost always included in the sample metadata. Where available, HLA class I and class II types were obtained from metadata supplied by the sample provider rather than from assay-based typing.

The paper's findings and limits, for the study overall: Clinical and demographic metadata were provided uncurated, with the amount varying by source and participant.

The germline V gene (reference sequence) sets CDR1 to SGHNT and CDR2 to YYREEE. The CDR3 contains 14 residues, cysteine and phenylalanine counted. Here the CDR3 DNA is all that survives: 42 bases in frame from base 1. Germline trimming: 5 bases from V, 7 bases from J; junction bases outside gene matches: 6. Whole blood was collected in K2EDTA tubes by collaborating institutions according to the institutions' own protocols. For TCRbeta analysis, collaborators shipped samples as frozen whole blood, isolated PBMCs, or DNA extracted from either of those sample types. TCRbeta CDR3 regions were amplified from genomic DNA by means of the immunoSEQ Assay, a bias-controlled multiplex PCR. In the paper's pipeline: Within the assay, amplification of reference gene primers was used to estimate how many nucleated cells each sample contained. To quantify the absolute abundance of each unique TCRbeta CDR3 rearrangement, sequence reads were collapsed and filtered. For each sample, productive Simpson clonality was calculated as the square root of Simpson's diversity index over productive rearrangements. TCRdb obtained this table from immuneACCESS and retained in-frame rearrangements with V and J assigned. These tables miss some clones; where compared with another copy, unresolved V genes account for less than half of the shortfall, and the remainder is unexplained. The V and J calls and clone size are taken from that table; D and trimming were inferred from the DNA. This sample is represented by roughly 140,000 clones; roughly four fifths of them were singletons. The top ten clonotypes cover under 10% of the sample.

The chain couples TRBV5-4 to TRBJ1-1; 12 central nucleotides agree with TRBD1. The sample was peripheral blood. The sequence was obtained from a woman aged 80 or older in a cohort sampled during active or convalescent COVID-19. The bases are TGTGCCAGCAGGATGGGACAGGGGGCGATTGAAGCTTTCTTT. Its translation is CASRMGQGAIEAFF.